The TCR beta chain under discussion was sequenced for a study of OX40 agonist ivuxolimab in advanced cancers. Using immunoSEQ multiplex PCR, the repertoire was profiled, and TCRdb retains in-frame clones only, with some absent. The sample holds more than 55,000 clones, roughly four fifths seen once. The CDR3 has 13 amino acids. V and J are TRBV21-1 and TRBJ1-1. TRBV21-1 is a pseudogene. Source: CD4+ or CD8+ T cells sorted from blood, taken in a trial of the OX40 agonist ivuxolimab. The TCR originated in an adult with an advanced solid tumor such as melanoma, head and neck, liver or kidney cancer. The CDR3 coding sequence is TGTGCCAGCAGCAAGGGAGCGAACACTGAAGCTTTCTTT. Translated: CASSKGANTEAFF.